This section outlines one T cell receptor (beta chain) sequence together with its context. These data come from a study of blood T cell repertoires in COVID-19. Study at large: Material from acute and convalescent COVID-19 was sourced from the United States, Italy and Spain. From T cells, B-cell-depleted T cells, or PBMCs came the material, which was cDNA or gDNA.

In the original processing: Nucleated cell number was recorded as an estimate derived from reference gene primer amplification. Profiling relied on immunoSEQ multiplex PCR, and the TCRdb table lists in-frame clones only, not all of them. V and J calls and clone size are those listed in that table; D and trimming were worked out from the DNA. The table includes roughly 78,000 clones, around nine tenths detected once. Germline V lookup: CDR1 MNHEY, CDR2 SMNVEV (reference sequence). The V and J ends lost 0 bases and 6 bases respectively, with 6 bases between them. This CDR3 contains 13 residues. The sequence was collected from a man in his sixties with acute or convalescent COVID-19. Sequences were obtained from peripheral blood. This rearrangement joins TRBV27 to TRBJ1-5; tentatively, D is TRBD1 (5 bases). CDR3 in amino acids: CASSLSGGQPQHF. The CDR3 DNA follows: TGTGCCAGCAGTTTATCGGGGGGTCAGCCCCAGCATTTT.